Below, 29 T cell receptor beta chains from the same sample are listed, as sequenced in a study of PD-1 blockade in mismatch repair-deficient tumors. Sequencing was performed with immunoSEQ multiplex PCR; in TCRdb, only in-frame clones are kept and a portion is missing. The table has over 100,000 clones, over 60% seen once. The source was peripheral blood, collected 60 to 65 weeks after starting pembrolizumab. These receptors originate from an adult with mismatch repair-deficient cancer.

The chain joins TRBV10-3 to TRBJ1-2; 9 bases agree with TRBD1. The junction had 5 bases not matched to a gene; V was cut back by 11 bases and J by 4 bases. The CDR3 consists of 12 residues. CDR1 and CDR2 (germline): ENHRY, SYGVKD. The CDR3 nucleotides read TGTGCCGCCGGGACAGGGAGCTATGGCTACACCTTC. Translated: CAAGTGSYGYTF.

Turning to this clone: The sample has other DNA sequences that encode this CDR3 too. This chain connects TRBV4-1 to TRBJ1-5; D remains ambiguous. Germline CDR1 and CDR2: MGHRA and YSYEKL. Trimming removed 3 bases from V and 6 bases from J, with 9 bases in between. There are 13 residues in the CDR3. The chain's CDR3 is CASSQGLAQPQHF. For the CDR3, the DNA is TGCGCCAGCAGCCAGGGCCTTGCTCAGCCCCAGCATTTT.

The table lists this clone with a few counts. The J gene is TRBJ1-5, the V gene TRBV5-1; TRBD1 is a possible D gene (6 bases). Germline CDR1 SGHRS, CDR2 YFSETQ. Trimming left V 2 bases short and J 3 bases short, with 9 bases between. CDR3 length: 14 residues. The CDR3 is CASSLTGINQPQHF. CDR3 coding DNA: TGCGCCAGCAGCTTAACAGGGATCAATCAGCCCCAGCATTTT.

The J gene is TRBJ2-5, the V gene TRBV7-3; D might be TRBD2 (5 bases). The V gene lost 5 bases and the J gene lost 2 bases, with 9 bases spanning the gap. CDR1 SGHTA and CDR2 FQGTGA come from the germline V gene. The CDR3 has 13 residues. The CDR3 coding sequence is TGTGCCAGCAGCCCTGGGAGTCAAGAGACCCAGTACTTC. This gives the protein CASSPGSQETQYF.

The rearrangement uses TRBV21-1 and TRBJ2-1; TRBD1, the table's D call, was not compared with the DNA. TRBV21-1 is reported as a pseudogene. The CDR3 is 14 amino acids. The DNA for the CDR3 is TGTGCCAGCAGCAAATTGGAACAGATCAATGAGCAGTTCTTC. This encodes CASSKLEQINEQFF.

The V gene is TRBV7-8, the J gene TRBJ1-1; TRBD1 aligns across 9 bases. J gave up 3 bases and V 4 bases, and 12 bases lay outside the gene matches. This CDR3 spans 17 amino acids. Germline CDR1 SGHVS, CDR2 FQNEAQ. CDR3 DNA: TGTGCCAGCAGCTCCCCTTTACAGGGGGCGCAGGACACTGAAGCTTTCTTT. Encoded protein: CASSSPLQGAQDTEAFF.

The rearrangement links TRBV27 to TRBJ2-6, with D tentatively TRBD1 (6 bases). The V gene's germline CDR1 is MNHEY and CDR2 SMNVEV (reference sequence). V was cut by 6 bases and J by 3 bases, with 15 bases left in between. The CDR3 sequence is 16 residues long. The CDR3 is CASSNRANLGANVLTF. The CDR3 DNA reads TGTGCCAGCAGCAACAGGGCTAACCTTGGGGCCAACGTCCTGACTTTC.

The gene calls are TRBV9 and TRBJ2-6, with 10 bases matching TRBD2. In germline, CDR1 is SGDLS, CDR2 YYNGEE. The CDR3 extends over 18 amino acids. With V trimmed by 0 bases and J by 2 bases, 5 bases remained unmatched. CDR3 residues: CASSVAPAGGTGANVLTF. CDR3 in DNA: TGTGCCAGCAGCGTAGCCCCAGCGGGAGGGACTGGGGCCAACGTCCTGACTTTC.

The chain combines TRBV11-3 with TRBJ1-2, with 7 bases lining up with TRBD1. The V and J ends lost 5 bases and 1 base, in that order; junction bases with no gene match: 10. This CDR3 has 16 amino acids. Germline CDR1 and CDR2: SGHNT and YENEEA. The DNA for the CDR3 is TGTGCCAGCAGCCCAACAACGACAGGGCTTAACTATGGCTACACCTTC. This encodes CASSPTTTGLNYGYTF.

The rearrangement joins TRBV11-3 to TRBJ2-3; D might be TRBD1 (5 bases). This CDR3 is built from 14 residues. Germline CDR1 reads SGHNT; CDR2 reads YENEEA. V was clipped by 8 bases and J by 1 base, with 13 bases between them. The CDR3 region is CASRSRARTDTQYF. CDR3 DNA sequence: TGTGCCAGCCGGAGCAGGGCGCGCACAGATACGCAGTATTTT.

This clone occurred a few times. The chain couples TRBV4-2 to TRBJ2-6; D not certain. The length of the CDR3 is 16 residues. Trimming pared 0 bases from V and 0 bases from J, leaving 6 bases between. Germline assignment: CDR1 LGHNA and CDR2 YNFKEQ. The CDR3 sequence: CASSQDNGSGANVLTF. The CDR3 nucleotides read TGTGCCAGCAGCCAAGATAACGGCTCTGGGGCCAACGTCCTGACTTTC.

The chain combines TRBV5-1 with TRBJ1-1; D is uncertain. This CDR3 is 16 amino acids long. The V end lost 1 base, the J end lost 4 bases, and 17 bases lay between the germline ends. Germline CDR1 SGHRS, CDR2 YFSETQ. The CDR3 DNA reads TGCGCCAGCAGCTTGATGGCAGACATACTGGGCACTGAAGCTTTCTTT. This gives the protein CASSLMADILGTEAFF.

This chain connects TRBV7-9 to TRBJ2-5; D remains unclear. Germline-derived CDR1 and CDR2 are SEHNR and FQNEAQ (reference sequence). The CDR3 extends over 11 amino acids. Deletions cut 4 bases from V and 0 bases from J, with 0 bases between. For the CDR3, the DNA is TGTGCCAGCAGCTACCAAGAGACCCAGTACTTC. It specifies CASSYQETQYF.

This clone was found a few times. The chain has TRBV5-1 and TRBJ2-1; 8 bases agree with TRBD2. Germline lookup yields CDR1 SGHRS and CDR2 YFSETQ. The CDR3 consists of 14 residues. The V gene end was trimmed by 2 bases and the J gene end by 8 bases; junction bases not matched to a gene: 6. CDR3 DNA: TGCGCCAGCAGCTTATCGGGAGGGCGGGATGAGCAGTTCTTC. This sequence encodes CASSLSGGRDEQFF. The variable domain in full, with the rest retrieved from reference TRBV5-1 and TRBJ2-1, is KAGVTQTPRYLIKTRGQQVTLSCSPISGHRSVSWYQQTPGQGLQFLFEYFSETQRNKGNFPGRFSGRQFSNSRSEMNVSTLELGDSALYLCASSLSGGRDEQFFGPGTRLTVL.

Only a few counts were recorded for this clone. J is TRBJ2-7 and V is TRBV27; 10 bases line up with TRBD1. V gave up 5 bases and J gave up 3 bases; unmatched junction bases: 10. This CDR3 region has 16 residues. Germline CDR1 and CDR2: MNHEY and SMNVEV (reference sequence). CDR3 amino acids: CASSRKDRGLVYEQYF. Written as DNA, the CDR3 is TGTGCCAGCAGTCGAAAAGACAGGGGGCTGGTCTACGAGCAGTACTTC.

This clone was seen only a few times. The J gene is TRBJ2-7, the V gene TRBV28; 8 nucleotides line up with TRBD1. V was pared by 6 bases and J by 2 bases, with 3 bases of the junction left unmatched. The CDR3 runs to 13 residues. Germline assignment: CDR1 MDHEN and CDR2 SYDVKM. CDR3 protein: CASREQGAYEQYF. The CDR3 DNA sequence: TGTGCCAGCAGAGAACAGGGGGCCTACGAGCAGTACTTC. The whole variable domain, remainder taken from reference TRBV28 and TRBJ2-7, is DVKVTQSSRYLVKRTGEKVFLECVQDMDHENMFWYRQDPGLGLRLIYFSYDVKMKEKGDIPEGYSVSREKKERFSLILESASTNQTSMYLCASREQGAYEQYFGPGTRLTVT.

This clone was seen ten or more times. The V call is TRBV27, the J call TRBJ1-1; no clear D. The ends were cut back, 6 bases at V and 6 bases at J, with 14 bases in the middle. Looked up from germline, CDR1 is MNHEY and CDR2 is SMNVEV (reference sequence). CDR3 length equals 13 residues. CDR3 sequence (DNA): TGTGCCAGCAGCCGCACAGAGACGGCTGAAGCTTTCTTT. Translation gives CASSRTETAEAFF.

This chain uses TRBV9 with TRBJ2-1; D is unclear. This CDR3 contains 16 residues. Trimming took off 0 bases at V and 8 bases at J, with 18 bases between the two ends. Looked up from germline, CDR1 is SGDLS and CDR2 is YYNGEE. This CDR3 is CASSVVLGGVGDEQFF. CDR3 nucleotide sequence: TGTGCCAGCAGCGTAGTGCTAGGTGGGGTTGGGGATGAGCAGTTCTTC.

The chain combines TRBV9 with TRBJ2-6; 7 nucleotides match TRBD1. The length of the CDR3 is 17 residues. The J segment lost 0 bases and the V segment lost 3 bases, leaving 6 bases of the junction unmatched. Germline V gives CDR1 SGDLS, CDR2 YYNGEE. The CDR3 nucleotides are TGTGCCAGCAGCGCGACCGGGACAGCCTCTGGGGCCAACGTCCTGACTTTC. It is translated as CASSATGTASGANVLTF.

This clone was counted only a few times. The chain links TRBV30 to TRBJ2-1; 10 bases match TRBD2. The CDR3 is 13 residues long. Germline CDR1 reads GTSNPN; CDR2 reads SVGIG (reference sequence). The V and J ends lost 5 bases and 4 bases, in that order; junction bases with no gene match: 2. The CDR3 spells CAWEREGYNEQFF. CDR3 DNA: TGTGCCTGGGAGCGGGAGGGATACAATGAGCAGTTCTTC.

CDR3 nucleotides: TGTGCCAGCAGCACAGGGAATACGCAGTATTTT. This translates into CASSTGNTQYF. The rearrangement uses TRBV2 and TRBJ2-3, with a tentative D call TRBD1 (6 bases). The germline V gene encodes CDR1 SNHLY and CDR2 FYNNEI. The CDR3 length is 11 residues. V was trimmed by 6 bases and J by 7 bases, leaving 8 bases between them.

The chain employs TRBV7-8 and TRBJ2-7, with a weak D call TRBD1 (6 bases). Trimming took off 5 bases at V and 0 bases at J, with 14 bases between the two ends. Germline V gene lookup returns CDR1 SGHVS and CDR2 FQNEAQ. This CDR3 has 15 residues. The CDR3 bases are TGTGCCAGCAGCCAGACCCGGGACATCTCCTACGAGCAGTACTTC. This encodes CASSQTRDISYEQYF.

DNA for the CDR3: TGTGCCACCAGCAGAGAACGGACTAGCGGCACAGATACGCAGTATTTT. It codes for CATSRERTSGTDTQYF. J is TRBJ2-3 and V is TRBV15, with 9 bases identical to TRBD2. This CDR3 comprises 16 residues. V shed 0 bases and J 1 base; nucleotides not matched to a gene: 2. Germline V gene sequence: CDR1 LNHNV, CDR2 YYDKDF (reference sequence).

This chain connects TRBV12-5 to TRBJ2-1; tentatively, D is TRBD2 (8 bases). Between the trimmed V and J ends, which lost 0 bases and 10 bases, there was a span of 13 bases. CDR1 is LGHNT, CDR2 FRNRAP, per germline. This CDR3 has 14 residues. CDR3 in DNA: TGTGCTAGTGGTTTGGTCACGGGAGGGGGCGAGCAGTTCTTC. Amino acid sequence: CASGLVTGGGEQFF.

The DNA of the CDR3 is TGTGCCAGCAGTGAAGCAGGGAGGGCCATGGATGAGCAGTTCTTC. Translating it yields CASSEAGRAMDEQFF. The chain recombines TRBV6-1 with TRBJ2-1, with TRBD2 identical over 7 bases. J was trimmed by 8 bases and V by 0 bases; bases with no gene match: 7. Germline V gene sequence: CDR1 MNHNS, CDR2 SASEGT. The CDR3 runs to 15 residues.

V is TRBV5-8 and J is TRBJ1-2; D possibly corresponds to TRBD1 (6 bases). Germline V gene data show CDR1 as SGHTS and CDR2 as YDEGEE. V was pared by 0 bases and J by 3 bases, with 9 bases between. The CDR3 runs to 14 residues. CDR3 sequence reads: CASSLGRGYYGYTF. In DNA form, the CDR3 reads TGTGCCAGCAGCTTGGGCAGGGGATACTATGGCTACACCTTC.

This clone was observed a handful of times. The rearrangement joins TRBV7-9 to TRBJ1-1; possibly TRBD1 for D (6 bases). Trimming took 4 bases from V and 0 from J, leaving 9 bases between them. The CDR3 is 14 amino acids. The V gene's germline CDR1 is SEHNR and CDR2 FQNEAQ (reference sequence). The DNA for the CDR3 is TGTGCCAGCAGCTCGACAGGCATGAACACTGAAGCTTTCTTT. Translation: CASSSTGMNTEAFF.

On this clone itself: One end of the junction fails to match germline, which may point to a read error. This chain uses TRBV7-7 with TRBJ2-7; 13 bases agree with TRBD2. CDR1 is SSHAT and CDR2 is FNYEAQ in the germline V gene (reference sequence). This CDR3 is 17 amino acids long. CDR3 residues: CASSHPGLAGRTYEQYF. In nucleotides, the CDR3 is TGTGCTAGCAGTCATCCGGGACTAGCGGGAAGAACCTACGAGCAGTACTTC.

The rearrangement uses TRBV18 and TRBJ2-7; the match to TRBD2 covers 10 bases. Losses at the gene ends were 2 bases for V and 5 bases for J; bases not matched to a gene: 12. The CDR3 loop spans 17 amino acids. The germline gives CDR1 KGHSH, CDR2 LQKENI. CDR3 nucleotides: TGTGCCAGCTCACCAGGGACGATGACTAGCGGGCTCGACGAGCAGTACTTC. The encoded protein is CASSPGTMTSGLDEQYF.